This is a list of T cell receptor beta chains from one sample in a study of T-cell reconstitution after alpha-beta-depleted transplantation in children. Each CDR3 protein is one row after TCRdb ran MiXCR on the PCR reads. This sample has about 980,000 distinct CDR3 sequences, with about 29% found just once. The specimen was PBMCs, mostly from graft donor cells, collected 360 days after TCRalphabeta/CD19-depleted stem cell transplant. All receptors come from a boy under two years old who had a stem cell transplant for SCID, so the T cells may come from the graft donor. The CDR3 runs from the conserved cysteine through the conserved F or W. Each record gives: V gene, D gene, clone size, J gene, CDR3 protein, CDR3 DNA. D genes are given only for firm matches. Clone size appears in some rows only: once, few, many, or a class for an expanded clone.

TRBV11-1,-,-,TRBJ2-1,CASSPTWRGRSSYNEQFF,TGTGCCAGCAGCCCGACCTGGCGGGGGCGCAGCTCCTACAATGAGCAGTTCTTC
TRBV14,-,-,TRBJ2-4,CASSQDGWGRTKNIQYF,TGTGCCAGCAGCCAAGATGGTTGGGGCAGGACCAAAAACATTCAGTACTTC
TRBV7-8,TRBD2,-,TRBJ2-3,CASSLGIAGGLGTQYF,TGTGCCAGCAGCTTAGGGATAGCGGGGGGCCTTGGTACGCAGTATTTT
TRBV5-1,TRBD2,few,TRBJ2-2,CASSLVAGAVTGELFF,TGCGCCAGCAGCTTGGTAGCGGGGGCCGTAACCGGGGAGCTGTTTTTT
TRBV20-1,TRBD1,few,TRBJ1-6,CSARDGGTGRSPLHF,TGCAGTGCTAGAGATGGGGGGACAGGGCGCTCACCCCTCCACTTT
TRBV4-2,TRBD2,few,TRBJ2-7,CASSQILAGSYEQYF,TGTGCCAGCAGCCAAATACTAGCGGGTTCCTACGAGCAGTACTTC
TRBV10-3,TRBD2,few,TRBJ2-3,CAISEGGLAGDTQYF,TGTGCCATCAGTGAAGGTGGACTAGCGGGAGATACGCAGTATTTT
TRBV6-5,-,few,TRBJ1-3,CASKPGNTIYF,TGTGCCAGCAAGCCCGGGAACACCATATATTTT
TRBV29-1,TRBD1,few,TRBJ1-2,CSVELGGTGINGYTF,TGCAGCGTTGAACTAGGCGGGACAGGAATAAATGGCTACACCTTC
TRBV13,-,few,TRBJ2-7,CASSSSNYEQYF,TGTGCCAGCAGCTCATCCAACTACGAGCAGTACTTC
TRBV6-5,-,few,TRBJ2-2,CASSYSGASSTAGELFF,TGTGCCAGCAGTTACTCGGGGGCGTCTAGCACGGCCGGGGAGCTGTTTTTT
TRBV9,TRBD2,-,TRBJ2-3,CASSKRNGGARDTQYF,TGTGCCAGCAGCAAACGGAACGGGGGGGCAAGAGATACGCAGTATTTT
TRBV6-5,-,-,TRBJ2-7,CASGRGREDEQYF,TGTGCCTCCGGCCGGGGGAGAGAGGACGAGCAGTACTTC
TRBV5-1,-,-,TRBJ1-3,CASSWDNSGNTIYF,TGCGCCAGCAGCTGGGACAACTCTGGAAACACCATATATTTT
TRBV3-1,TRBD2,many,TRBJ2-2,CASRNSGLAKENTGELFF,TGTGCCAGCAGAAACTCAGGACTAGCGAAGGAGAACACCGGGGAGCTGTTTTTT
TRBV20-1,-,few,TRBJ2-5,CSARVPARRAPGGETQYF,TGCAGTGCTAGAGTCCCTGCTAGAAGAGCCCCTGGCGGAGAGACCCAGTACTTC
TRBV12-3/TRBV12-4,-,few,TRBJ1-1,CASSLLGQGYKRNTEAFF,TGTGCCAGCAGTCTCCTCGGGCAGGGTTATAAGAGGAACACTGAAGCTTTCTTT
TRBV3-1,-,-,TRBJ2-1,CASSPSRKTEQFF,TGTGCCAGCAGCCCCTCACGTAAGACTGAGCAGTTCTTC
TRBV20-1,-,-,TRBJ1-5,CSASLGQYSNQPQHF,TGCAGTGCTAGTCTGGGGCAGTATAGCAATCAGCCCCAGCATTTT
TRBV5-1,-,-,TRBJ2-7,CASSPRKAVGSNEQYF,TGCGCCAGCAGCCCTAGAAAAGCAGTCGGTTCCAACGAGCAGTACTTC
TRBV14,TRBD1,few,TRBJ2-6,CASSQLGQGPVLTF,TGTGCCAGCAGCCAGCTAGGACAGGGACCCGTCCTGACTTTC
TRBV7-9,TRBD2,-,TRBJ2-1,CASSPQSLAARGEQFF,TGTGCCAGCAGCCCGCAGAGCCTAGCGGCGCGCGGTGAGCAGTTCTTC
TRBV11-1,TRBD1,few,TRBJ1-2,CASSLEILTGGMDYGYTF,TGTGCCAGCAGCTTAGAAATTCTCACAGGGGGTATGGACTATGGCTACACCTTC
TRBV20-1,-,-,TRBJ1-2,CSARELGGRDYGYTF,TGCAGTGCTAGAGAATTGGGGGGCAGGGACTATGGCTACACCTTC
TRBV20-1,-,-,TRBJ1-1,CSARPLENSSTEAFF,TGCAGTGCTAGACCCCTAGAGAATAGCAGCACTGAAGCTTTCTTT
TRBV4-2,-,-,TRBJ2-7,CASSQDGNRQTVNYEQYF,TGTGCCAGCAGCCAAGATGGTAATCGGCAGACAGTCAACTACGAGCAGTACTTC
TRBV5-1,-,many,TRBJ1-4,CASSLAATNEKLFF,TGTGCCAGCAGCTTAGCAGCAACTAATGAAAAACTGTTTTTT
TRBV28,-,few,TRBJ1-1,CASSWGFGTEAFF,TGTGCCAGCAGTTGGGGTTTTGGCACTGAAGCTTTCTTT
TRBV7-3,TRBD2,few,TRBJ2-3,CASSSGLAGGPPADTQYF,TGTGCCAGCAGCTCTGGACTAGCGGGGGGCCCCCCCGCAGATACGCAGTATTTT
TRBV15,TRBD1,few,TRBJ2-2,CATSHSKHRGNTGELFF,TGTGCCACCAGCCATAGCAAACACAGGGGGAACACCGGGGAGCTGTTTTTT
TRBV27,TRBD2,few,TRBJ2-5,CASSSLGLAGETQYF,TGTGCCAGCAGTTCCCTCGGACTAGCGGGGGAGACCCAGTACTTC
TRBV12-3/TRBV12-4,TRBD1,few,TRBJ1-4,CASTPAGTDNEKLFF,TGTGCCAGCACCCCGGCGGGGACAGACAATGAAAAACTGTTTTTT
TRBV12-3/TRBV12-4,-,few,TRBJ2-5,CASSPSGEGETQYF,TGTGCCAGCAGTCCCTCAGGGGAGGGAGAGACCCAGTACTTC
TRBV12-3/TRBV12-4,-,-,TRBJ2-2,CASSPTGPTGELFF,TGTGCCAGCAGCCCCACGGGGCCCACCGGGGAGCTGTTTTTT
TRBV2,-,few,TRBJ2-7,CASRPGRDRAEQYF,TGTGCCAGCAGGCCGGGGCGGGATAGGGCCGAGCAGTACTTC
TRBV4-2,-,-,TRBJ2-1,CASSQAPDPRDEQFF,TGTGCCAGCAGCCAAGCCCCGGACCCCCGCGATGAGCAGTTCTTC
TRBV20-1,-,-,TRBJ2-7,CSASAPGAPGDEQYF,TGCAGTGCTAGCGCCCCCGGGGCCCCGGGGGACGAGCAGTACTTC
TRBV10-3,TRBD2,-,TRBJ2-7,CAIKPSGGAYEQYF,TGTGCCATCAAGCCTAGCGGGGGGGCGTACGAGCAGTACTTC